This section outlines one TCR beta chain sequence together with its context. Its binding antigen is unknown. Base qualities are not at hand, and no much larger clone is one base apart. The data were taken from a study of cytomegalovirus exposure and HLA in healthy donors (dated by TCRdb to between 2016 and 2019). With respect to the entire study: The 666 repertoires of the first cohort and the approximately 110 validation repertoires were produced on the same platform, according to a later analysis. To predict cytomegalovirus infection status, the study combined high-throughput TCR immunosequencing, statistical association of individual TCRs with disease status, and machine learning. The aim of the study was to test whether cataloging public T cell receptors could identify signatures of past pathogen exposure. A separate validation cohort of about 110 different subjects was used in addition to the approximately 610-subject first cohort. What the authors observed across the whole study: A later analysis had no HLA typing for the validation cohort, so co-occurrence there was scored across all 130 or so repertoires. Subsequent analysis determined that TCRs grouped into clusters in the first cohort also showed a tendency toward co-occurrence across the roughly 120 validation repertoires, and approximately 94% of cluster scores exceeded 0. In vitro tests confirmed that a few of the cytomegalovirus-associated TCR beta chains recognize cytomegalovirus antigens. The study listed 164 TCR beta chains as associated with cytomegalovirus. Cytomegalovirus status was reported to be diagnosed by the classifier with high specificity and sensitivity in both the original and validation cohorts. The authors suggested that the approach could potentially be extended to other disease states and immunological phenotypes. Most TCR sequences were seen in very few donors, while some public TCRs were found in many individuals.

From a lookup of the germline V gene, CDR1 and CDR2 are MNHEY and SVGAGI. The germline V end is reduced by 5 bases and the J end by 9 bases; junction bases left unmatched: 6. From cysteine to phenylalanine, the CDR3 is 13 amino acids long. The CDR3 DNA has 39 bases and is translated from base 1. Libraries were built with the immunoSEQ multiplex PCR assay. The authors' pipeline ran thus. A statistical classification framework was developed to diagnose cytomegalovirus status using the catalog of TCR beta chain sequences. What TCRdb holds here is the immuneACCESS table cut down to in-frame rearrangements. Part of the clones is not present; checked against another copy, under half of the missing clones reflect an unresolved V gene, and the others are unexplained. That table supplies the V and J calls and clone size; D and trimming were determined from the DNA. The sample yields roughly 220,000 clones; about 89% were counted once. 0.85% to 1.2% of the sample is taken by the ten largest.

Donors formed part of the validation cohort, which comprised 95 to 150 subjects and was distinct from the first cohort of under 800 subjects. The chain is assembled from TRBV6-5 and TRBJ2-4; the central 8 bases match TRBD2. Sequencing input: PBMCs. The receptor was derived from a woman younger than 35 in good health and CMV-seronegative. The CDR3 has the sequence CASSKGTSAIQYF. The DNA reads TGTGCCAGCAGTAAAGGGACTAGTGCCATTCAGTACTTC.